This record looks at one TCR beta chain sequence and its context. This entry belongs to a study of blood T cell repertoires in COVID-19. Study background: The analysed material was cDNA or gDNA that came from T cells, B-cell-depleted T cells, or PBMCs.

This CDR3 is 15 amino acids long. The germline gives CDR1 KGHDR, CDR2 SFDVKD. The germline V and J ends were trimmed by 3 bases and 4 bases, with 13 bases remaining between them. TCRdb's copy holds only in-frame clones and misses some; the assay was immunoSEQ multiplex PCR. Among 200,000 or so clones listed, 80% to 85% were seen once. Input material: peripheral blood. The chain has TRBV24-1 and TRBJ2-3, with a tentative D call TRBD2 (5 bases). The source is a human donor in a cohort sampled during active COVID-19. Here the CDR3 reads CATSDPRTRADTQYF. CDR3 in DNA: TGTGCCACCAGTGATCCTCGGACGCGGGCAGATACGCAGTATTTT.